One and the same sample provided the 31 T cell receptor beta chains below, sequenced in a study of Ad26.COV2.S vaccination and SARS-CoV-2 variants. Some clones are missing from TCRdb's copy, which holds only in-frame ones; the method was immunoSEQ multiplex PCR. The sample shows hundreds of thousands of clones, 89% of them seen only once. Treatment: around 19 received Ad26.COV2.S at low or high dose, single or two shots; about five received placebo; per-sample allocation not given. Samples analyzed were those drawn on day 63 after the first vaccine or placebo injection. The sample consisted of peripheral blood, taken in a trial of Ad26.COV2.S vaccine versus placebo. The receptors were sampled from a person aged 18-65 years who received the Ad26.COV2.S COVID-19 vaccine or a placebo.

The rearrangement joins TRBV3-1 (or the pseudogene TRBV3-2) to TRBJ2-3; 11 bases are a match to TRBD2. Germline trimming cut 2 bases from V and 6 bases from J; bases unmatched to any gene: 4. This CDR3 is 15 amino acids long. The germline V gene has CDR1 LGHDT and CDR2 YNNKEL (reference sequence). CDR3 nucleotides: TGTGCCAGCAGCCAATCCGGGACTAGCGGCGATACGCAGTATTTT. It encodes CASSQSGTSGDTQYF.

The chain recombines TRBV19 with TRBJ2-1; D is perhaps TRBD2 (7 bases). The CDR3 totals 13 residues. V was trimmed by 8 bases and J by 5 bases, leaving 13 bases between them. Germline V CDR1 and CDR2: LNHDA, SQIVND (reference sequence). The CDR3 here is CASGRGGDNEQFF. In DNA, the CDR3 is TGTGCCAGTGGAAGGGGGGGTGACAATGAGCAGTTCTTC. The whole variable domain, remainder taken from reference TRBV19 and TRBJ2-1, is DGGITQSPKYLFRKEGQNVTLSCEQNLNHDAMYWYRQDPGQGLRLIYYSQIVNDFQKGDIAEGYSVSREKKESFPLTVTSAQKNPTAFYLCASGRGGDNEQFFGPGTRLTVL.

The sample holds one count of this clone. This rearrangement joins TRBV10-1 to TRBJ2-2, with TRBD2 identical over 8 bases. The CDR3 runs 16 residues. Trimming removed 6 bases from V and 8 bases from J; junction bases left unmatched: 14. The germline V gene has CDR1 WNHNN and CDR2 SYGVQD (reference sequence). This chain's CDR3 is CASSQSGSGKEGELFF. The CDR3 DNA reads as TGCGCCAGCAGCCAGAGTGGTAGCGGGAAGGAAGGGGAGCTGTTTTTT.

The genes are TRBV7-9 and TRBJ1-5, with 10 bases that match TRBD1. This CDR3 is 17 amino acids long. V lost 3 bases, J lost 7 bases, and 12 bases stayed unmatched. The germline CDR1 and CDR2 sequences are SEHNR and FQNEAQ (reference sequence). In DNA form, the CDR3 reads TGTGCCAGCAGCTTGGGGACCGGGACAGGGGTGGGGCAGCCCCAGCATTTT. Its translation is CASSLGTGTGVGQPQHF.

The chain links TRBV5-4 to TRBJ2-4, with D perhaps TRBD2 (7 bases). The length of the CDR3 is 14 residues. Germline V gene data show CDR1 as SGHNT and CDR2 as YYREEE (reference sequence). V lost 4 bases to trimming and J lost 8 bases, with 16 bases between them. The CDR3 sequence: CASSRGASWDIQYF. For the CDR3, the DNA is TGTGCCAGCAGCCGGGGGGCTTCCTGGGACATTCAGTACTTC.

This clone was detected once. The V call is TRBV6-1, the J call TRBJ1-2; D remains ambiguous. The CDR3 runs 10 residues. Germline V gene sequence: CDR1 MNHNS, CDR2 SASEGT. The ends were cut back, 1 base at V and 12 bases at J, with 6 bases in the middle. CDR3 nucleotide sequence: TGTGCCAGCAGTGAAGAGTACGACACCTTC. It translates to CASSEEYDTF.

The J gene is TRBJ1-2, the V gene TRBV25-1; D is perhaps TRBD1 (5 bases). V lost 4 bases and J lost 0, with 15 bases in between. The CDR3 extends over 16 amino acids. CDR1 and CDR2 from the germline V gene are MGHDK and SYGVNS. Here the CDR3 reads CASSAVNRGANYGYTF. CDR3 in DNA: TGTGCCAGCAGTGCGGTAAATAGGGGCGCTAACTATGGCTACACCTTC.

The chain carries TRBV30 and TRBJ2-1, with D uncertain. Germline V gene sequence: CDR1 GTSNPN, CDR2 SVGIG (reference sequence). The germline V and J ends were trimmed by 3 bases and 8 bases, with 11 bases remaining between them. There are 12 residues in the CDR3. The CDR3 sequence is CAWSDSRDEQFF. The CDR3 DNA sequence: TGTGCCTGGAGCGACTCCCGCGATGAGCAGTTCTTC.

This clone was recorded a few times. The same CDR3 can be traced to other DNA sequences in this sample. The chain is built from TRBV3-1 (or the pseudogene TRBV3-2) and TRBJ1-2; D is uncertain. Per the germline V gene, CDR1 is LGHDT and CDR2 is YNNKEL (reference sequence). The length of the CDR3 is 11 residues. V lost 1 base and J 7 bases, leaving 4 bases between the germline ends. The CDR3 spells CASSQVSGYTF. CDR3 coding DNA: TGTGCCAGCAGCCAAGTCAGTGGCTACACCTTC.

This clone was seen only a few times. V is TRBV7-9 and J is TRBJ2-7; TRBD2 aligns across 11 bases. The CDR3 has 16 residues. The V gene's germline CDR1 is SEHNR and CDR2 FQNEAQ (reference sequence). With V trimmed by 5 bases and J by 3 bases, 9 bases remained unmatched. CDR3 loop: CASSPSLAGGGYEQYF. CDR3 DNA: TGTGCCAGCAGCCCAAGCCTAGCGGGAGGAGGCTACGAGCAGTACTTC.

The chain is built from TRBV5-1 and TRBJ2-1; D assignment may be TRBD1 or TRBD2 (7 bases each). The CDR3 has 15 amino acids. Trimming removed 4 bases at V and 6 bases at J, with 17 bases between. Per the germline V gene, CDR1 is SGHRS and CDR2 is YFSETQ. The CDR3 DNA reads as TGCGCCAGCAGCCATGAGACAGGGAGGGGCAATGAGCAGTTCTTC. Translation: CASSHETGRGNEQFF.

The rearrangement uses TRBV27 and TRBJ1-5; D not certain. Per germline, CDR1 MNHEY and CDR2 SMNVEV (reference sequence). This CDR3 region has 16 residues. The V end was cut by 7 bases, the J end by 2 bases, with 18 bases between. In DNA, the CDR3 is TGTGCCAGCACGCCCCTAGCCGGGGTTCGCAATCAGCCCCAGCATTTT. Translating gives CASTPLAGVRNQPQHF.

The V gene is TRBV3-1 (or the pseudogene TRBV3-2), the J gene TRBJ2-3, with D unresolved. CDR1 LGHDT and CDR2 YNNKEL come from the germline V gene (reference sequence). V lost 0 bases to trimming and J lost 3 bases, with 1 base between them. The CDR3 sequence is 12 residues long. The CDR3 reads CASSQDTDTQYF. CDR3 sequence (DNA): TGTGCCAGCAGCCAAGATACAGATACGCAGTATTTT.

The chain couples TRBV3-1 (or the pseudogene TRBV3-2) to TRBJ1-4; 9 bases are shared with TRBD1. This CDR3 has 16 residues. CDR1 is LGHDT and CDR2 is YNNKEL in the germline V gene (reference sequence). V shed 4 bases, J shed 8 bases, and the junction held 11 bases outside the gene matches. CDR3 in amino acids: CASSPPTGTGYEKLFF. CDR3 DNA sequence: TGTGCCAGCAGCCCCCCGACGGGGACAGGGTACGAAAAACTGTTTTTT.

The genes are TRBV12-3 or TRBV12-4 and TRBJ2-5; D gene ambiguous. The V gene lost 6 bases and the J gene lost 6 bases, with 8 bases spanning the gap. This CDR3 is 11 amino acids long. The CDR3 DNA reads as TGTGCCAGCAGCGCCCTGAAGACCCAGTACTTC. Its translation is CASSALKTQYF.

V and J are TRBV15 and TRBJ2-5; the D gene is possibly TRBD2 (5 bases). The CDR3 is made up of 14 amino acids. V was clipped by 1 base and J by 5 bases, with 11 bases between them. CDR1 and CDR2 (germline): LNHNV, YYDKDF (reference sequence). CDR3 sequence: CATSRVGGMETQYF. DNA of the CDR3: TGTGCCACCAGCAGAGTTGGAGGTATGGAGACCCAGTACTTC.

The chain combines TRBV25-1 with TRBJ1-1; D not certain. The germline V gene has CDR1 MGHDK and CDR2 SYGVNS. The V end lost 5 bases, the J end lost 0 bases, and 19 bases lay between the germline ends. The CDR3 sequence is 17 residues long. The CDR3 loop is CASSPFRGADMNTEAFF. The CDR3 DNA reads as TGTGCCAGCAGTCCCTTTCGAGGAGCAGACATGAACACTGAAGCTTTCTTT. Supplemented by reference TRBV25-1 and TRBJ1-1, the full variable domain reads EADIYQTPRYLVIGTGKKITLECSQTMGHDKMYWYQQDPGMELHLIHYSYGVNSTEKGDLSSESTVSRIRTEHFPLTLESARPSHTSQYLCASSPFRGADMNTEAFFGQGTRLTVV.

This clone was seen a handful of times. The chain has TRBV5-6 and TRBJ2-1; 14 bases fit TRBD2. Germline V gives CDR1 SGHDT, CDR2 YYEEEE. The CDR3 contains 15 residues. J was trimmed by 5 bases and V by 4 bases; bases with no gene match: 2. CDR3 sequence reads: CASSGGLAGDNEQFF. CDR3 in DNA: TGTGCCAGCAGCGGGGGACTAGCGGGGGACAATGAGCAGTTCTTC. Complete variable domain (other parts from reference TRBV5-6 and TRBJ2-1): DAGVTQSPTHLIKTRGQQVTLRCSPKSGHDTVSWYQQALGQGPQFIFQYYEEEERQRGNFPDRFSGHQFPNYSSELNVNALLLGDSALYLCASSGGLAGDNEQFFGPGTRLTVL.

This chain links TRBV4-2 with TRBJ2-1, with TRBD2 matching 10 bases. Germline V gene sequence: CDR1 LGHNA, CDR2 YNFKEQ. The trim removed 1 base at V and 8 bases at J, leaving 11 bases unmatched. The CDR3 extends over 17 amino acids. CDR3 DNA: TGTGCCAGCAGCCAAGGGACTAGCGGAAAATTTGTCGATGAGCAGTTCTTC. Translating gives CASSQGTSGKFVDEQFF.

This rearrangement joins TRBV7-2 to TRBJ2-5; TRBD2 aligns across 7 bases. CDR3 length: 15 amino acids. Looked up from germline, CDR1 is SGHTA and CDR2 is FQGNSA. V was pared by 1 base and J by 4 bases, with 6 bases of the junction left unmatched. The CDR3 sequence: CASSLEAGIGETQYF. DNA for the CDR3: TGTGCCAGCAGCTTAGAAGCGGGGATTGGAGAGACCCAGTACTTC.

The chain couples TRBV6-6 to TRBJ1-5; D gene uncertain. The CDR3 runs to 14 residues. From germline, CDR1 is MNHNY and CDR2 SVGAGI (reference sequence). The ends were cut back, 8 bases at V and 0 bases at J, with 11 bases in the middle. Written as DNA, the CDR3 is TGTGCCAGCCACAGCTCCAATAGCAATCAGCCCCAGCATTTT. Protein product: CASHSSNSNQPQHF.

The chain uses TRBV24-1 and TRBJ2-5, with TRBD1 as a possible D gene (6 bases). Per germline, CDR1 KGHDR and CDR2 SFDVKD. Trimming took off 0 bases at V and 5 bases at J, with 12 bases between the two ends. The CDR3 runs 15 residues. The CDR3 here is CATSDLSQGPETQYF. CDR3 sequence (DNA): TGTGCCACCAGTGATTTGTCACAGGGTCCCGAGACCCAGTACTTC.

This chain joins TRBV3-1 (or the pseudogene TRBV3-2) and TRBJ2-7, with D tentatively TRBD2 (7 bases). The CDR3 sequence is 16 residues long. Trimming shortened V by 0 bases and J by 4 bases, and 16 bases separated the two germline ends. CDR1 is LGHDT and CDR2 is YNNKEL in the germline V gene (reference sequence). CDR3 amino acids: CASSQEGTGGGYEQYF. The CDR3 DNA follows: TGTGCCAGCAGCCAAGAGGGAACGGGGGGCGGGTACGAGCAGTACTTC.

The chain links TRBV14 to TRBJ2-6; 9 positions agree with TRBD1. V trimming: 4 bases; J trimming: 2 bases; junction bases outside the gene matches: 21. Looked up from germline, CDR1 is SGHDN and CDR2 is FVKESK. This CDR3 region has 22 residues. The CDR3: CASSPVLVFGTGTYPGANVLTF. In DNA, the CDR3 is TGTGCCAGCAGCCCCGTCCTGGTCTTCGGGACAGGGACGTACCCTGGGGCCAACGTCCTGACTTTC.

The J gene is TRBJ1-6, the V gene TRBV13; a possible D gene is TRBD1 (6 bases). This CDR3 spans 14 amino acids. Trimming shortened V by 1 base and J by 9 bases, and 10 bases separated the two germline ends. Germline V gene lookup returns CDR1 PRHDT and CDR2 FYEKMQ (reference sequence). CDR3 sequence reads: CASSLVGAGSPLHF. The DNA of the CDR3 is TGTGCCAGCAGCTTAGTGGGGGCCGGTTCACCCCTCCACTTT.

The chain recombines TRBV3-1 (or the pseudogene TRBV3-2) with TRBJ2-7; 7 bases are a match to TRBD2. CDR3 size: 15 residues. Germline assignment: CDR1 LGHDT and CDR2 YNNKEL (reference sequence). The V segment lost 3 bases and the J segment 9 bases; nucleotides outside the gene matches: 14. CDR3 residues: CASSQDSSGSTRQYF. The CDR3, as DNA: TGTGCCAGCAGCCAGGACTCTAGCGGCTCTACGAGGCAGTACTTC.

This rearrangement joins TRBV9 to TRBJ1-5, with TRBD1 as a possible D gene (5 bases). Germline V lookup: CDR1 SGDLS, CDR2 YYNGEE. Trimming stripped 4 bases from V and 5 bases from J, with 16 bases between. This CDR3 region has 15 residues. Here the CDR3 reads CASSHRDGPHQPQHF. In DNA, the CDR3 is TGTGCCAGCAGCCACCGGGACGGACCCCATCAGCCCCAGCATTTT.

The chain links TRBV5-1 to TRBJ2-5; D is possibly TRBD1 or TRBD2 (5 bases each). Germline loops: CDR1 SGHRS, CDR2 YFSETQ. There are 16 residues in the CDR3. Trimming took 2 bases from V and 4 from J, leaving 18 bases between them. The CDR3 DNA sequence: TGCGCCAGCAGCTTATCCGGGACCCGGGCAGCAGAGACCCAGTACTTC. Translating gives CASSLSGTRAAETQYF. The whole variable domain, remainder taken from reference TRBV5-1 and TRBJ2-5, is KAGVTQTPRYLIKTRGQQVTLSCSPISGHRSVSWYQQTPGQGLQFLFEYFSETQRNKGNFPGRFSGRQFSNSRSEMNVSTLELGDSALYLCASSLSGTRAAETQYFGPGTRLLVL.

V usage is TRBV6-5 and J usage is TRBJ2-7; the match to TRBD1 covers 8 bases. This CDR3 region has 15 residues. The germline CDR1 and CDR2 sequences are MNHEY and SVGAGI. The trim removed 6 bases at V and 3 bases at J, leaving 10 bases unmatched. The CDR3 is CASSMAGGAYYEQYF. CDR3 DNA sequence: TGTGCCAGCAGCATGGCAGGGGGCGCGTACTACGAGCAGTACTTC.

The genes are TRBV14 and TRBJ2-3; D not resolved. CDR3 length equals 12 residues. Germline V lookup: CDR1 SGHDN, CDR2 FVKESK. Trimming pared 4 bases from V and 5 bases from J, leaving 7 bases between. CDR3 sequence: CASSLRGDTQYF. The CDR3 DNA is TGTGCCAGCAGCCTACGTGGAGATACGCAGTATTTT.

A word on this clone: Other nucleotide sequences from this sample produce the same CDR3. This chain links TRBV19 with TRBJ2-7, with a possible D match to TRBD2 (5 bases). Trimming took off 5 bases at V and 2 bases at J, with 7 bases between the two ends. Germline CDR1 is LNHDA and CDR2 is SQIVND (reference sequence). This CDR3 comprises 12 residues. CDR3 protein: CASSPGTYEQYF. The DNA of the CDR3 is TGTGCCAGTAGTCCCGGGACCTACGAGCAGTACTTC.